This T cell receptor beta chain was sequenced for a study of cytomegalovirus exposure and HLA in healthy donors. When sampled, the donors appeared nominally healthy, though they likely had unrecorded immune exposures. The PCR ran on 60 Vbeta and 13 Jbeta primers. TCRdb's copy holds only in-frame clones and misses some; the assay was immunoSEQ multiplex PCR. The table shows 130,000 to 150,000 clones, with over 60% occurring only once. About this clone: Its target is not known.

Study-wide findings and caveats: Per a later analysis, HLA-associated TCR beta chains showed more clonal expansion than other, equally common TCR beta chains.

Germline CDR1 and CDR2: SGHNT and YYREEE (reference sequence). The CDR3 runs 15 residues. V gave up 5 bases and J gave up 1 base, with 12 bases separating them. The chain employs TRBV5-4 and TRBJ2-2, with a weak D call TRBD1 (6 bases). The TCR comes from a woman aged 50 to 65 in good health and CMV-seronegative. Sequencing used PBMCs. Here the CDR3 DNA reads TGTGCCAGCAGTTCAGGGGCCGAGAACACCGGGGAGCTGTTTTTT. This translates into CASSSGAENTGELFF. The variable domain in full, completed from reference TRBV5-4 and TRBJ2-2, reads ETGVTQSPTHLIKTRGQQVTLRCSSQSGHNTVSWYQQALGQGPQFIFQYYREEENGRGNFPPRFSGLQFPNYSSELNVNALELDDSALYLCASSSGAENTGELFFGEGSRLTVL.